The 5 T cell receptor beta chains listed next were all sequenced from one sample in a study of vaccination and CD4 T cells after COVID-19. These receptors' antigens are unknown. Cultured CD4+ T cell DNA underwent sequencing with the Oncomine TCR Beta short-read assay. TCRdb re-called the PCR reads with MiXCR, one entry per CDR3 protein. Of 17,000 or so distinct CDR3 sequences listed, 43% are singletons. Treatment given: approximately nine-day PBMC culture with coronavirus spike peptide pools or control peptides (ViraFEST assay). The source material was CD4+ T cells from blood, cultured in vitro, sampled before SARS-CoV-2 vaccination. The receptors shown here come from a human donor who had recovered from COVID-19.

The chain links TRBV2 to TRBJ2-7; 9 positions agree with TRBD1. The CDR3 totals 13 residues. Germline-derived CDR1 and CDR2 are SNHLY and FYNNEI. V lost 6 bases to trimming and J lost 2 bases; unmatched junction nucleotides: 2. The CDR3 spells CASSGDRAYEQYF. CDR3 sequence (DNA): TGTGCCAGCAGCGGGGACAGGGCCTACGAGCAGTACTTC. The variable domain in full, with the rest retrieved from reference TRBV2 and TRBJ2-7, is EPEVTQTPSHQVTQMGQEVILRCVPISNHLYFYWYRQILGQKVEFLVSFYNNEISEKSEIFDDQFSVERPDGSNFTLKIRSTKLEDSAMYFCASSGDRAYEQYFGPGTRLTVT.

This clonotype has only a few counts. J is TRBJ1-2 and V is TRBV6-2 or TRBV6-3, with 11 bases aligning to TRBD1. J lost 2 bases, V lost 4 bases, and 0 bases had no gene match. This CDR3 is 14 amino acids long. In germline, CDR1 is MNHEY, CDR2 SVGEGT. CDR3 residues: CASSWTGGNYGYTF. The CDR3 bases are TGTGCCAGCAGTTGGACAGGGGGCAACTATGGCTACACCTTC.

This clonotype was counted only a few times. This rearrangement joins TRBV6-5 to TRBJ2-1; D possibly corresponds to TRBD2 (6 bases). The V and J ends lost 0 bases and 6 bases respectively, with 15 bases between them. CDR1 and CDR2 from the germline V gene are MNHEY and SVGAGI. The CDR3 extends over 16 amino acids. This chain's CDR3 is CASSYSFSQGLNEQFF. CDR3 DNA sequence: TGTGCCAGCAGTTACTCTTTTAGTCAGGGACTCAATGAGCAGTTCTTC.

The CDR3 is CASSQTGEAEAFF. In nucleotides, the CDR3 is TGTGCCAGCAGCCAGACAGGGGAAGCTGAAGCTTTCTTT. This sequence joins TRBV27 and TRBJ1-1, with 8 positions matching TRBD1. CDR1 and CDR2 (germline): MNHEY, SMNVEV (reference sequence). This CDR3 comprises 13 residues. Trimming took 6 bases from V and 6 from J; bases not matched to a gene: 6.

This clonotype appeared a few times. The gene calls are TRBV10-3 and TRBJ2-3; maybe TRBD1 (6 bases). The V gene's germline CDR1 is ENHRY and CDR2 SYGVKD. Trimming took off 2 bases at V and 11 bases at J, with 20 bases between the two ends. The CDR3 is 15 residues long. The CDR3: CAISEDGGIEGRQYF. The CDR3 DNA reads TGTGCCATCAGTGAGGATGGGGGCATAGAGGGCCGGCAGTATTTT.